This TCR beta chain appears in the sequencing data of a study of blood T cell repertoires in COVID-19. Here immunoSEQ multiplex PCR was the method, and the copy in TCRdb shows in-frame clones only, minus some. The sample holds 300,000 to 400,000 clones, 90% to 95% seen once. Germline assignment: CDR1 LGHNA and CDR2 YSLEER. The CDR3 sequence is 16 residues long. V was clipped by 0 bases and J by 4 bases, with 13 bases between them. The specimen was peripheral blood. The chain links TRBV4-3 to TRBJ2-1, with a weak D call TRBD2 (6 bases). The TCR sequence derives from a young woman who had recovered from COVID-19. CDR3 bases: TGCGCCAGCAGCCAAGATCGGTGGGAGGAATACAATGAGCAGTTCTTC. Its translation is CASSQDRWEEYNEQFF.